Following are 28 T cell receptor beta chains from one sample sequenced in a study of post-analysis software for immune sequencing data. Broader study findings: Five or six TRBV segments were significantly more frequent in patients than in controls. TRBV5-6, TRBV5-1 and TRBV20-1 were among these segments.

These receptors lack a known antigen. Libraries were made from TCR beta cDNA, and they carried unique molecular identifiers. TCRdb reprocessed the PCR reads with MiXCR, giving one entry per CDR3 protein. The repertoire holds approximately 730,000 distinct CDR3 sequences, with 46% as singletons. Material: blood. These receptors originate from a girl between 10 and 17 years old with multiple sclerosis.

This clonotype was seen a few times. J is TRBJ2-7 and V is TRBV5-1, with 10 bases fitting TRBD2. The germline CDR1 and CDR2 sequences are SGHRS and YFSETQ. The V gene end was trimmed by 3 bases and the J gene end by 2 bases; junction bases not matched to a gene: 11. The length of the CDR3 is 17 residues. CDR3: CASSSDVAGGIAYEQYF. Written as DNA, the CDR3 is TGCGCCAGCAGCTCCGACGTAGCGGGAGGAATCGCCTACGAGCAGTACTTC.

This clonotype was recorded a few times. The rearrangement links TRBV15 to TRBJ2-7, with D tentatively TRBD2 (5 bases). This CDR3 has 13 residues. The ends were cut back, 11 bases at V and 2 bases at J, with 16 bases in the middle. CDR1 LNHNV and CDR2 YYDKDF come from the germline V gene (reference sequence). The CDR3 DNA reads TGTGCCTCCGGGATAGCGTTGACCTACGAGCAGTACTTC. Translated, it gives CASGIALTYEQYF.

J is TRBJ1-1 and V is TRBV24-1; no clear D gene. This CDR3 is 12 amino acids long. Germline CDR1 reads KGHDR; CDR2 reads SFDVKD. V lost 4 bases and J 5 bases, leaving 7 bases between the germline ends. The CDR3 nucleotides read TGTGCCACCAGTGAGGGAGGAACTGAAGCTTTCTTT. This encodes CATSEGGTEAFF.

The table lists this clonotype with a few counts. The chain's CDR3 is CSAGSSGVYSYEQYF. The CDR3 DNA is TGCAGTGCGGGTTCGAGCGGGGTATACTCCTACGAGCAGTACTTC. V and J are TRBV20-1 and TRBJ2-7; 7 bases agree with TRBD2. Germline V gene lookup returns CDR1 DFQATT and CDR2 SNEGSKA (reference sequence). J lost 0 bases, V lost 6 bases, and 11 bases had no gene match. This CDR3 comprises 15 residues.

The chain carries TRBV19 and TRBJ2-4, with TRBD1 identical over 7 bases. The CDR3 length is 13 residues. The germline gives CDR1 LNHDA, CDR2 SQIVND (reference sequence). Trimming removed 4 bases from V and 5 bases from J; junction bases left unmatched: 2. CDR3 loop: CASSTGTENIQYF. The CDR3 bases are TGTGCCAGTAGTACCGGGACAGAAAACATTCAGTACTTC.

This clonotype was counted between two and nine times. The V and J genes are TRBV29-1 and TRBJ1-2, with 10 bases fitting TRBD1. The CDR3 length is 12 residues. Germline trimming cut 8 bases from V and 8 bases from J; bases unmatched to any gene: 8. CDR1 and CDR2 (germline): SQVTM, ANQGSEA. The CDR3 protein is CSSDRGLRGYTF. The CDR3 bases are TGCAGCAGCGACAGGGGGCTCAGGGGCTACACCTTC.

On this clonotype: Relative to the germline gene, one junction end is altered; a read error may explain this. The chain recombines TRBV4-3 with TRBJ2-1; 13 bases line up with TRBD2. Germline V gene data show CDR1 as LGHNA and CDR2 as YSLEER. CDR3 length equals 15 residues. This chain's CDR3 is CANSQELAGGFEQFF. The CDR3 DNA follows: TGCGCCAACAGCCAAGAACTAGCGGGAGGGTTTGAGCAGTTCTTC.

This clonotype was picked up one time. The CDR3 protein is CATSDPARGALETQYF. The CDR3 DNA reads TGTGCCACCAGTGATCCCGCCAGGGGAGCCCTGGAGACCCAGTACTTC. The chain links TRBV24-1 to TRBJ2-5; D might be TRBD1 (6 bases). CDR3 length: 16 amino acids. V shed 3 bases and J shed 5 bases, with 18 bases lying between them. CDR1 and CDR2 (germline): KGHDR, SFDVKD.

CDR3 in DNA: TGTGCCAGCAAGGGAGATGAGCAGTTCTTC. This gives the protein CASKGDEQFF. The chain couples TRBV6-2 or TRBV6-3 to TRBJ2-1; perhaps TRBD2 as D (5 bases). The CDR3 runs to 10 residues. V was trimmed by 7 bases and J by 8 bases, leaving 6 bases between them. The V gene's germline CDR1 is MNHEY and CDR2 SVGEGT.

This clonotype is a singleton in its sample. The chain has TRBV5-1 and TRBJ2-7; 7 bases are a match to TRBD2. Losses at the gene ends were 9 bases for V and 2 bases for J; bases not matched to a gene: 11. Per the germline V gene, CDR1 is SGHRS and CDR2 is YFSETQ. CDR3 length: 14 residues. In DNA, the CDR3 is TGCGCCAACAGGACCGGGACTACCACCTACGAGCAGTACTTC. This translates into CANRTGTTTYEQYF.

V usage is TRBV27 and J usage is TRBJ2-1, with TRBD1 as a possible D gene (6 bases). Trimming pared 5 bases from V and 5 bases from J, leaving 19 bases between. Germline-derived CDR1 and CDR2 are MNHEY and SMNVEV (reference sequence). The length of the CDR3 is 16 residues. The CDR3 spells CASSHYLGGYNNEQFF. CDR3 nucleotide sequence: TGTGCCAGCAGTCATTACCTAGGGGGTTACAACAATGAGCAGTTCTTC.

This clonotype showed up just a few times. J is TRBJ2-5 and V is TRBV20-1; D is perhaps TRBD2 (6 bases). Germline lookup yields CDR1 DFQATT and CDR2 SNEGSKA (reference sequence). This CDR3 is built from 13 residues. With 5 bases removed from V and 11 bases from J, the gap between germline ends came to 21 bases. This chain's CDR3 is CSAPDSLREEQYF. In DNA, the CDR3 is TGCAGTGCTCCCGATTCTTTAAGGGAGGAGCAGTACTTC.

The chain joins TRBV7-2 to TRBJ2-1, with D unclear. The CDR3 consists of 14 residues. V gave up 1 base and J gave up 8 bases, with 12 bases separating them. Germline CDR1 SGHTA, CDR2 FQGNSA. The chain's CDR3 is CASSLVHGPHEQFF. CDR3 nucleotide sequence: TGTGCCAGCAGCTTAGTTCACGGCCCCCATGAGCAGTTCTTC.

This clonotype was recorded a few times. As DNA, the CDR3 is TGTGCCAGCAGCCAGACTAGCAGACCTAGCACAGATACGCAGTATTTT. Translation gives CASSQTSRPSTDTQYF. The chain links TRBV6-1 to TRBJ2-3; 7 nucleotides line up with TRBD2. J was trimmed by 0 bases and V by 6 bases; bases with no gene match: 9. Germline V gene data show CDR1 as MNHNS and CDR2 as SASEGT. This CDR3 spans 16 amino acids.

This chain connects TRBV29-1 to TRBJ2-4; 13 bases align to TRBD2. The end of the DNA aligns better with TRBJ2-7, so the J call may be wrong. The germline V gene encodes CDR1 SQVTM and CDR2 ANQGSEA. This CDR3 is built from 14 residues. In nucleotides, the CDR3 is TGCAGCGTTGGAGGACTAGCGGGAGACTACGAGCAGTACTTC. Protein sequence: CSVGGLAGDYEQYF.

The chain is built from TRBV20-1 and TRBJ2-1, with D possibly being TRBD2 (6 bases). The V gene's germline CDR1 is DFQATT and CDR2 SNEGSKA (reference sequence). The CDR3 runs to 14 residues. V lost 4 bases and J lost 4, with 14 bases in between. The DNA for the CDR3 is TGCAGTGCTACCGGGGGACCCACATACAATGAGCAGTTCTTC. Translation: CSATGGPTYNEQFF.

This clonotype was picked up a small number of times. The chain is built from TRBV11-2 and TRBJ2-1; TRBD1 is a possible D gene (6 bases). Germline V gene data show CDR1 as SGHAT and CDR2 as FQNNGV. The CDR3 is made up of 14 amino acids. Deletions cut 5 bases from V and 6 bases from J, with 14 bases between. CDR3 sequence (DNA): TGTGCCAGCAGCCCGTCCCTAGGGGGCAATGAGCAGTTCTTC. The encoded protein is CASSPSLGGNEQFF.

This clonotype was recorded many times. A junction boundary mismatches the germline segment, possibly from a read error. The gene calls are TRBV6-5 and TRBJ2-7; D not certain. Germline V gives CDR1 MNHEY, CDR2 SVGAGI. This CDR3 contains 11 residues. The CDR3 loop is CASGYSYEQYF. CDR3 DNA: TGTGCCAGCGGTTACAGCTACGAGCAGTACTTC.

CDR3 coding DNA: TGCAGTGCCGCGACACTTGCAAACTATGGCTACACCTTC. Residues: CSAATLANYGYTF. The chain uses TRBV20-1 and TRBJ1-2; no clear D gene. This CDR3 is built from 13 residues. Trimming left V 6 bases short and J 2 bases short, with 13 bases between. Germline CDR1 DFQATT, CDR2 SNEGSKA (reference sequence).

The sample holds a few counts of this clonotype. V is TRBV27 and J is TRBJ1-2; 7 bases agree with TRBD1. Losses at the gene ends were 3 bases for V and 1 base for J; bases not matched to a gene: 8. Germline V gene data show CDR1 as MNHEY and CDR2 as SMNVEV (reference sequence). The CDR3 is made up of 16 amino acids. CDR3 DNA sequence: TGTGCCAGCAGTTTCCGACCGGGACAGATTAACTATGGCTACACCTTC. Residues: CASSFRPGQINYGYTF.

The chain uses TRBV2 and TRBJ2-1, with 12 bases identical to TRBD2. CDR3 size: 15 residues. Germline CDR1 SNHLY, CDR2 FYNNEI. Germline trimming cut 5 bases from V and 9 bases from J; bases unmatched to any gene: 8. DNA of the CDR3: TGTGCCAGCAGTAGACTAGCGGGAGCGCGACGTGAGCAGTTCTTC. This sequence encodes CASSRLAGARREQFF.

This sequence joins TRBV29-1 and TRBJ1-2; D gene uncertain. This CDR3 region has 13 residues. Germline lookup yields CDR1 SQVTM and CDR2 ANQGSEA. V lost 6 bases and J 5 bases, leaving 16 bases between the germline ends. The DNA for the CDR3 is TGCAGCGTGTTCCAGGAAAGGAAGTATGGCTACACCTTC. Translated, it gives CSVFQERKYGYTF.

Only a few counts were recorded for this clonotype. J is TRBJ2-7 and V is TRBV3-1; D possibly corresponds to TRBD1 (5 bases). V was trimmed by 4 bases and J by 5 bases, leaving 9 bases between them. Germline lookup yields CDR1 LGHDT and CDR2 YNNKEL (reference sequence). There are 12 residues in the CDR3. The DNA of the CDR3 is TGTGCCAGCAGCCCCAAGGGGAACGAGCAGTACTTC. Translating it yields CASSPKGNEQYF.

The chain links TRBV20-1 to TRBJ2-7; TRBD2 matches at 8 bases. Unmatched junction bases numbered 10, after V lost 2 bases and J lost 4 bases. The CDR3 runs 15 residues. Germline V gene data show CDR1 as DFQATT and CDR2 as SNEGSKA (reference sequence). As DNA, the CDR3 is TGCAGTGCTAGACAAAGCGGGAGAGAGTGGTACGAGCAGTACTTC. This codes for CSARQSGREWYEQYF.

This clonotype has a handful of counts. The J gene is TRBJ1-2, the V gene TRBV2; D remains ambiguous. Germline loops: CDR1 SNHLY, CDR2 FYNNEI. V was pared by 1 base and J by 2 bases, with 8 bases between. The CDR3 is 14 amino acids. CDR3 sequence reads: CASSEVGRNYGYTF. In nucleotides, the CDR3 is TGTGCCAGCAGTGAAGTCGGAAGAAACTATGGCTACACCTTC.

The chain couples TRBV6-5 to TRBJ1-2; tentative D call: TRBD1 (5 bases). The germline V gene has CDR1 MNHEY and CDR2 SVGAGI. The ends were cut back, 3 bases at V and 3 bases at J, with 20 bases in the middle. The CDR3 is 17 residues long. CDR3 residues: CASSYFSYHTGDYGYTF. The CDR3 coding sequence is TGTGCCAGCAGTTATTTCTCTTATCACACAGGCGACTATGGCTACACCTTC.

The table lists this clonotype with a few counts. This chain joins TRBV29-1 and TRBJ2-7, with 8 bases matching TRBD1. The CDR3 extends over 13 amino acids. The germline gives CDR1 SQVTM, CDR2 ANQGSEA. CDR3 region: CSFSDRDSYEQYF. CDR3 bases: TGCAGTTTCTCGGACAGGGACTCCTACGAGCAGTACTTC.

This rearrangement joins TRBV2 to TRBJ1-4, with D maybe TRBD1 (6 bases). V dropped 11 bases and J dropped 4 bases, with 17 bases sitting between them. The germline CDR1 and CDR2 sequences are SNHLY and FYNNEI. This CDR3 contains 14 residues. The CDR3 DNA is TGTGCCGCCAAGGGGGGTAACATTAATGAAAAACTGTTTTTT. Amino acids: CAAKGGNINEKLFF.